A selection of T cell receptor beta chains follows, all from one sample in a study of T-cell memory formation after mild COVID-19. TCRdb redid the calling of the 5' RACE reads with MiXCR, one entry per CDR3 protein. The table lists roughly 380,000 distinct CDR3 sequences, over 25% of them singletons, with approximately 15% in the top ten. The sequenced material came from PBMCs or a T cell subset sorted from them (not recorded which). All receptors derive from an adult woman who had mild COVID-19 (a few samples of this study predate the infection). Cell type and time point are not known. Both conserved end residues are trimmed from each CDR3. Fields, in order: D gene, J gene, V gene, CDR3 length, CDR3 protein. A D gene is named only where the DNA matches it firmly.

TRBD2,TRBJ2-7,TRBV13,13,ASSPTSGKSYEQY
TRBD1,TRBJ2-1,TRBV9,14,ASSVVRTGGGDEQF
-,TRBJ2-4,TRBV5-4,12,ASSLIEAKNIQY
TRBD2,TRBJ2-7,TRBV4-2,12,ASSRTSGFYEQY
-,TRBJ2-1,TRBV12-3/TRBV12-4,14,ASSFARPGRYNEQF
TRBD1,TRBJ2-3,TRBV7-3,13,ASSLRTGGADTQY
-,TRBJ2-3,TRBV7-9,12,ASSFGQGYDTQY
TRBD2,TRBJ2-3,TRBV7-9,18,ASSSGVGLAGATGASTQY
-,TRBJ2-1,TRBV12-3/TRBV12-4,14,ASSSSARSSGNEQF
TRBD2,TRBJ2-7,TRBV6-2/TRBV6-3,12,ASRGGEGIHEQY
TRBD2,TRBJ2-3,TRBV29-1,17,SVQDPSRLAGESTDTQY
-,TRBJ2-7,TRBV6-5,14,ASSYSPTGLGYEQY
TRBD1,TRBJ2-1,TRBV20-1,12,SARDRALYNEQF
TRBD1,TRBJ2-3,TRBV12-3/TRBV12-4,10,ASSFGQGRQY
-,TRBJ1-4,TRBV12-3/TRBV12-4,14,ASRPTGGRQPEKLF
TRBD1,TRBJ1-3,TRBV19,16,ASSIDPTGASSGNTIY
-,TRBJ2-7,TRBV30,12,AWSVGAGSYEQY
-,TRBJ2-7,TRBV7-9,13,ASSSTEWKSYEQY
TRBD2,TRBJ2-7,TRBV7-9,14,ASSSRTSGEPYEQY
TRBD2,TRBJ2-1,TRBV24-1,16,ATSDRLAGGKSYNEQF
-,TRBJ1-1,TRBV3-1,9,ASRGALEAF
-,TRBJ2-3,TRBV6-5,11,ASSYKAPDTQY
TRBD2,TRBJ2-1,TRBV28,12,ASTSGRPFNEQF
TRBD2,TRBJ2-1,TRBV12-3/TRBV12-4,17,ASSLIPLAGVQIYNEQF
-,TRBJ2-4,TRBV5-6,9,ASSLRANRD
-,TRBJ2-5,TRBV7-6,13,ASSLGTVYQETQY